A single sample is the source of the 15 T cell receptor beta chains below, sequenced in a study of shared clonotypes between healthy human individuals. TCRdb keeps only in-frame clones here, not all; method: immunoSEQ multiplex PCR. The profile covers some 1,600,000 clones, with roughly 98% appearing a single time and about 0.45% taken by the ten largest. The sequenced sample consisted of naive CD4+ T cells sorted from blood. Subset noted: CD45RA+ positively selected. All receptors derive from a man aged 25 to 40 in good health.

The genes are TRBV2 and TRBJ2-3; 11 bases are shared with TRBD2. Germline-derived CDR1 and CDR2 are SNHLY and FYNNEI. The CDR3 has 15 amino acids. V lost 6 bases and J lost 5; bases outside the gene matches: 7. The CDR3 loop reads CASSLTSGRVDTQYF. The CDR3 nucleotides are TGTGCCAGCAGCCTCACTAGCGGGAGAGTAGATACGCAGTATTTT.

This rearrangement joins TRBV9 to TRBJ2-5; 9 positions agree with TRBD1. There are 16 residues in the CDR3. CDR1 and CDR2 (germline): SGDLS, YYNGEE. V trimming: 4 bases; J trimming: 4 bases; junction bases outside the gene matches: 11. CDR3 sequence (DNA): TGTGCCAGCAGCCAAACAGGGGGCGGCCTAGCAGAGACCCAGTACTTC. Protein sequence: CASSQTGGGLAETQYF.

The CDR3 region has the DNA TGTGCCAGCAGCTTTGTTTCGGCGGGGCAGTACTTC. It yields the protein CASSFVSAGQYF. This sequence joins TRBV7-2 and TRBJ2-7; D is perhaps TRBD2 (5 bases). The CDR3 has 12 residues. CDR1 is SGHTA, CDR2 FQGNSA, per germline. The germline V and J ends were trimmed by 3 bases and 9 bases, with 12 bases remaining between them.

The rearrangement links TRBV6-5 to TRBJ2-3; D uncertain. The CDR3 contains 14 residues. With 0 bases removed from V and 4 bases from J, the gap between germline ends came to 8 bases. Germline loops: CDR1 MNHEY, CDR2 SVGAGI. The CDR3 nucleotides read TGTGCCAGCAGTTACTCTACGATGGCAGATACGCAGTATTTT. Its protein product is CASSYSTMADTQYF.

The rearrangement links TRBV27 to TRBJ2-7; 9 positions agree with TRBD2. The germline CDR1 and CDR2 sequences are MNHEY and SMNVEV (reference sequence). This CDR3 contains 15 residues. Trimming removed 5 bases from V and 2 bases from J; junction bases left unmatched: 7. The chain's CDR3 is CASSRRLAEAYEQYF. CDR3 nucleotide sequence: TGTGCCAGCAGTCGGCGACTAGCGGAGGCCTACGAGCAGTACTTC.

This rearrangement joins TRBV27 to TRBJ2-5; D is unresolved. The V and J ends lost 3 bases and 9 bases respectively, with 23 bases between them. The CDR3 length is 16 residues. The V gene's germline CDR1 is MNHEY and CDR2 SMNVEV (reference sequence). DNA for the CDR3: TGTGCCAGCAGTTTTTGGTCCAATTTCGGTCCACAGCCCCAGTACTTC. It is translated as CASSFWSNFGPQPQYF.

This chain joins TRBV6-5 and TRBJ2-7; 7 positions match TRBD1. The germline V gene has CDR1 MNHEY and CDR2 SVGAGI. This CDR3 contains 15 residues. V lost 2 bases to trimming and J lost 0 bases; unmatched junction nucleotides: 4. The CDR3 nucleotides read TGTGCCAGCAGTTACCAGGGGGTCACCTCCTACGAGCAGTACTTC. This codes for CASSYQGVTSYEQYF.

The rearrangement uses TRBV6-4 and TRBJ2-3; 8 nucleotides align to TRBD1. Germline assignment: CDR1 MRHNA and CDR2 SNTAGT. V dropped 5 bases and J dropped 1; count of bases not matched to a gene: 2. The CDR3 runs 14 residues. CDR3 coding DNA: TGTGCCAGCAGTCCGGACAGGGGCACAGATACGCAGTATTTT. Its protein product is CASSPDRGTDTQYF.

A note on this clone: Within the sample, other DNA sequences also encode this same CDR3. CDR3 nucleotide sequence: TGTGCCAGCAGGACCGGAGGCAATCAGCCCCAGCATTTT. Translated: CASRTGGNQPQHF. The gene calls are TRBV28 and TRBJ1-5; D remains unclear. The V end lost 6 bases, the J end lost 2 bases, and 8 bases lay between the germline ends. The CDR3 runs 13 residues. From germline, CDR1 is MDHEN and CDR2 SYDVKM. The variable domain in full, completed from reference TRBV28 and TRBJ1-5, reads DVKVTQSSRYLVKRTGEKVFLECVQDMDHENMFWYRQDPGLGLRLIYFSYDVKMKEKGDIPEGYSVSREKKERFSLILESASTNQTSMYLCASRTGGNQPQHFGDGTRLSIL.

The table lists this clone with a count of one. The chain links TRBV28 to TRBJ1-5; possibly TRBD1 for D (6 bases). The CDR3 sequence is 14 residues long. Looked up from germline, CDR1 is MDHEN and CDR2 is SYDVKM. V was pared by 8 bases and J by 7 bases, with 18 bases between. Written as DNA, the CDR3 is TGTGCCAGCCTCAGAAGGGGGAGGGTACAGCCCCAGCATTTT. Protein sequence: CASLRRGRVQPQHF.

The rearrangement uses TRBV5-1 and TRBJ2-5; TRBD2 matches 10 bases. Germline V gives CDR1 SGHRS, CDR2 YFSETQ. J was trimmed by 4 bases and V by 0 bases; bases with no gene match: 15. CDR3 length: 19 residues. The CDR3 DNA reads TGCGCCAGCAGCTTGGGACACCCGTCTAGGAGACTAGCGGGAGAGACCCAGTACTTC. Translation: CASSLGHPSRRLAGETQYF.

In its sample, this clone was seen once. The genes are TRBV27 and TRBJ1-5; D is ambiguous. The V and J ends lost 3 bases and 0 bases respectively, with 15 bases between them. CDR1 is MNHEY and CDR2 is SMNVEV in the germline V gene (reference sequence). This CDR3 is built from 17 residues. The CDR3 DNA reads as TGTGCCAGCAGTTTGTCCCGACGTATGCTTAGCAATCAGCCCCAGCATTTT. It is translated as CASSLSRRMLSNQPQHF.

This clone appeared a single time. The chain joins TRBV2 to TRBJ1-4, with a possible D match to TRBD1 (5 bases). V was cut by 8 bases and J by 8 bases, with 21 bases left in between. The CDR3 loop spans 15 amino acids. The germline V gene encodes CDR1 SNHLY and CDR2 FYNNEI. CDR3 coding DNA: TGTGCCAGCCGGAACATGGGGGAGCCGAGGGAAAAACTGTTTTTT. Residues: CASRNMGEPREKLFF.

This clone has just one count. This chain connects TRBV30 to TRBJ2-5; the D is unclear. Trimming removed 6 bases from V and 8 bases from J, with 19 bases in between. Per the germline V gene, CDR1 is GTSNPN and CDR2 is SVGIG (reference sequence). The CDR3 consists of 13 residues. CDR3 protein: CACRPVDRGTQYF. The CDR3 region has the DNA TGTGCCTGCAGACCTGTCGACCGTGGTACCCAGTACTTC. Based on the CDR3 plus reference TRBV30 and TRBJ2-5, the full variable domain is SQTIHQWPATLVQPVGSPLSLECTVEGTSNPNLYWYRQAAGRGLQLLFYSVGIGQISSEVPQNLSASRPQDRQFILSSKKLLLSDSGFYLCACRPVDRGTQYFGPGTRLLVL.

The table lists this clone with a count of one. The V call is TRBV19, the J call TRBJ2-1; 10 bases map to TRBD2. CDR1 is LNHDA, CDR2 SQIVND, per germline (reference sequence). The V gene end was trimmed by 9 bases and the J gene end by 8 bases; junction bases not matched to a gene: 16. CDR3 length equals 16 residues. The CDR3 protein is CASSLLAGAVVDEQFF. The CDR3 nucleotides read TGTGCCAGCTCCCTTCTAGCGGGAGCGGTGGTCGATGAGCAGTTCTTC.